Listed here are 24 T cell receptor beta chains from one sample, sequenced in a study of T cells in Graves' hyperthyroidism and ophthalmopathy. Researchers amplified the TCR beta CDR3 regions from RNA transcripts. The TCR CDR3 was amplified in a first-round RT-PCR using the HTBI primer set. TCRdb analysed the multiplex PCR reads with MiXCR anew, one entry per CDR3 protein. The sample consists of around 530,000 distinct CDR3 sequences, 17% of them appearing once. Material: blood. The receptors stem from a woman in her late teens or twenties with Graves' ophthalmopathy.

This clonotype was counted many times. This sequence joins TRBV29-1 and TRBJ2-7; no clear D. Per germline, CDR1 SQVTM and CDR2 ANQGSEA. Trimming took 7 bases from V and 0 from J, leaving 13 bases between them. The CDR3 has 13 residues. CDR3 in amino acids: CSGVTAVSYEQYF. CDR3 DNA sequence: TGCAGCGGTGTCACGGCTGTCTCCTACGAGCAGTACTTC.

Remarks on this clonotype: With a much larger clone just one base away, this may be a read error. The chain recombines TRBV12-3 or TRBV12-4 with TRBJ1-3, with D perhaps matching TRBD1 (5 bases). This CDR3 contains 14 residues. The CDR3 coding sequence is TGTGCCGGCAGTTTCGCGGGGGCTGGAAACACCATATATTTT. This sequence encodes CAGSFAGAGNTIYF.

The table lists this clonotype with many counts. This chain connects TRBV7-6 to TRBJ1-1; D possibly corresponds to TRBD1 (6 bases). Germline V gene data show CDR1 as SGHVS and CDR2 as FNYEAQ. This CDR3 is 15 amino acids long. V was shortened by 5 bases and J by 0 bases, with 13 bases between the two germline ends. CDR3 bases: TGTGCCAGCAGCCTTGGACAGAGAATGAACACTGAAGCTTTCTTT. Translating it yields CASSLGQRMNTEAFF.

This clonotype was counted at least ten times. The chain employs TRBV10-3 and TRBJ2-1; D gene ambiguous. The germline gives CDR1 ENHRY, CDR2 SYGVKD. Trimming left V 7 bases short and J 5 bases short, with 12 bases between. The CDR3 runs to 13 residues. CDR3 amino acids: CAIKGSLDNEQFF. DNA for the CDR3: TGTGCCATCAAAGGGTCTCTGGACAATGAGCAGTTCTTC.

The chain links TRBV6-2 or TRBV6-3 to TRBJ2-1; D is unclear. The CDR3 sequence is 13 residues long. In germline, CDR1 is MNHEY, CDR2 SVGEGT. The V end was cut by 4 bases, the J end by 9 bases, with 13 bases between. CDR3 coding DNA: TGTGCCAGCAGTTCCGCACTGGCGGTTGAGCAGTTCTTC. Amino acid sequence: CASSSALAVEQFF.

This clonotype was observed a handful of times. The chain is built from TRBV24-1 and TRBJ2-1, with 9 positions matching TRBD1. The CDR3 runs to 13 residues. Germline V gene data show CDR1 as KGHDR and CDR2 as SFDVKD. J gave up 8 bases and V 4 bases, and 2 bases lay outside the gene matches. CDR3 protein: CATSDRQGDEQFF. CDR3 sequence (DNA): TGTGCCACCAGTGACCGACAGGGGGATGAGCAGTTCTTC.

This clonotype has ten or more counts. V usage is TRBV28 and J usage is TRBJ2-7; 7 nucleotides align to TRBD2. CDR1 MDHEN and CDR2 SYDVKM come from the germline V gene. Trimming at V came to 6 bases and at J to 4 bases, leaving 18 bases not matched to a gene. CDR3 length: 17 amino acids. The CDR3 nucleotides read TGTGCCAGCAGCCCAATGGGGCGGACTAGGAAAGATTACGAGCAGTACTTC. It specifies CASSPMGRTRKDYEQYF.

As for this clonotype: A read error may explain this, as a much larger clone is one base away. The CDR3 region has the DNA TGTACCAGCAGTCCCGGGACGGTCTCCTACGAGCAGTACTTC. This encodes CTSSPGTVSYEQYF. The rearrangement links TRBV6-1 to TRBJ2-7; D tentatively fits TRBD1 or TRBD2 (5 bases each). This CDR3 comprises 14 residues. The germline gives CDR1 MNHNS, CDR2 SASEGT.

There are a few counts of this clonotype. The chain has TRBV7-2 and TRBJ2-2; 7 nucleotides agree with TRBD1. This CDR3 region has 18 residues. The germline V gene has CDR1 SGHTA and CDR2 FQGNSA. V was clipped by 4 bases and J by 0 bases; unmatched bases: 11. DNA of the CDR3: TGTGCCAGCAGCTCCCGGGACAGACTAATAACGAACACCGGGGAGCTGTTTTTT. This sequence encodes CASSSRDRLITNTGELFF.

This clonotype was seen many times. The chain employs TRBV11-2 and TRBJ2-7; tentatively, D is TRBD1 or TRBD2 (6 bases each). The V gene's germline CDR1 is SGHAT and CDR2 FQNNGV. V lost 6 bases, J lost 10 bases, and 19 bases lay in between. The CDR3 spans 13 residues. The CDR3 nucleotides read TGTGCCAGCAGTGAGGGGGGTACCGCCTTTCAGTACTTC. This sequence encodes CASSEGGTAFQYF.

The chain has TRBV7-9 and TRBJ1-3; D may be TRBD1 (5 bases). The CDR3 is 15 amino acids. With 5 bases removed from V and 2 bases from J, the gap between germline ends came to 13 bases. The germline V gene has CDR1 SEHNR and CDR2 FQNEAQ (reference sequence). DNA for the CDR3: TGTGCCAGCAGCGATGGGACCGTAACTGGAAACACCATATATTTT. Encoded protein: CASSDGTVTGNTIYF.

The chain uses TRBV28 and TRBJ2-1, with 12 nucleotides matching TRBD2. J was trimmed by 2 bases and V by 4 bases; bases with no gene match: 3. CDR1 is MDHEN and CDR2 is SYDVKM in the germline V gene. The CDR3 sequence is 16 residues long. In DNA form, the CDR3 reads TGTGCCAGCAGTTCCACTAGCGGGAGGACCTACAATGAGCAGTTCTTC. This codes for CASSSTSGRTYNEQFF.

The chain carries TRBV9 and TRBJ2-3; 11 bases map to TRBD1. The CDR3 runs to 16 residues. V was pared by 3 bases and J by 5 bases, with 8 bases of the junction left unmatched. The V gene's germline CDR1 is SGDLS and CDR2 YYNGEE. The CDR3 loop reads CASSARTGGIGDTQYF. CDR3 in DNA: TGTGCCAGCAGCGCCCGGACAGGGGGCATAGGAGATACGCAGTATTTT.

This clonotype was recorded at least ten times. The chain recombines TRBV11-2 with TRBJ1-2, with a weak D call TRBD1 (6 bases). The CDR3 is 16 amino acids. The germline CDR1 and CDR2 sequences are SGHAT and FQNNGV. Between the trimmed V and J ends, which lost 5 bases and 7 bases, there was a span of 23 bases. The CDR3 loop reads CASSARLGGAQGGYTF. CDR3 sequence (DNA): TGTGCCAGCAGCGCCAGGCTCGGGGGGGCGCAAGGTGGCTACACCTTC.

In this sample, this clonotype turned up a few times. The V and J genes are TRBV4-1 and TRBJ1-2; 8 bases are a match to TRBD1. Germline V gives CDR1 MGHRA, CDR2 YSYEKL. The CDR3 spans 17 residues. V lost 3 bases, J lost 3 bases, and 12 bases stayed unmatched. For the CDR3, the DNA is TGCGCCAGCAGCCACGATTCTGACAGGGGAAGGGACTATGGCTACACCTTC. It encodes CASSHDSDRGRDYGYTF.

This clonotype was detected a few times. This chain links TRBV27 with TRBJ1-1; a possible D gene is TRBD1 (5 bases). The V and J ends lost 9 bases and 1 base respectively, with 24 bases between them. The CDR3 consists of 17 residues. Germline assignment: CDR1 MNHEY and CDR2 SMNVEV (reference sequence). As DNA, the CDR3 is TGTGCCAGAAGTCTCCCCCTCCGGGGGTTCGAGAACACTGAAGCTTTCTTT. Protein sequence: CARSLPLRGFENTEAFF.

In this sample, this clonotype turned up many times. The chain recombines TRBV30 with TRBJ1-2; unclear D gene. Germline CDR1 is GTSNPN and CDR2 is SVGIG (reference sequence). V was shortened by 0 bases and J by 9 bases, with 14 bases between the two germline ends. The CDR3 runs to 13 residues. CDR3: CAWSVNSEGRYTF. CDR3 DNA sequence: TGTGCCTGGAGTGTAAATTCGGAGGGCCGCTACACCTTC. Combining the CDR3 with reference TRBV30 and TRBJ1-2 gives the whole variable domain SQTIHQWPATLVQPVGSPLSLECTVEGTSNPNLYWYRQAAGRGLQLLFYSVGIGQISSEVPQNLSASRPQDRQFILSSKKLLLSDSGFYLCAWSVNSEGRYTFGSGTRLTVV.

The chain employs TRBV5-1 and TRBJ2-2; 8 bases fit TRBD1. Germline trimming cut 4 bases from V and 8 bases from J; bases unmatched to any gene: 7. The CDR3 totals 14 residues. In germline, CDR1 is SGHRS, CDR2 YFSETQ. The CDR3 loop reads CASSLMTGAGELFF. The CDR3 coding sequence is TGCGCCAGCAGCCTAATGACAGGGGCTGGGGAGCTGTTTTTT.

This chain uses TRBV5-6 with TRBJ2-7, with 9 bases lining up with TRBD1. This CDR3 has 14 residues. With 2 bases clipped from V and 7 bases from J, the junction kept 7 bases outside the gene matches. Looked up from germline, CDR1 is SGHDT and CDR2 is YYEEEE. The CDR3 is CASSLWDREDEQYF. CDR3 sequence (DNA): TGTGCCAGCAGCTTATGGGACAGGGAGGATGAGCAGTACTTC.

Many counts were recorded for this clonotype. The chain recombines TRBV3-1 with TRBJ2-3, with TRBD2 as a possible D gene (6 bases). This CDR3 has 14 amino acids. Looked up from germline, CDR1 is LGHDT and CDR2 is YNNKEL (reference sequence). V was clipped by 8 bases and J by 6 bases, with 18 bases between them. CDR3 DNA sequence: TGTGCCAGCCAGGGACTCACCGGTGCTGATACGCAGTATTTT. It codes for CASQGLTGADTQYF.

This clonotype was seen only a few times. The chain links TRBV28 to TRBJ2-1, with TRBD2 as a possible D gene (6 bases). With 6 bases removed from V and 8 bases from J, the gap between germline ends came to 20 bases. Germline assignment: CDR1 MDHEN and CDR2 SYDVKM. The CDR3 loop spans 15 amino acids. CDR3 in DNA: TGTGCCAGCAGCCGGAAGAGGGAGGCATTCCATGAGCAGTTCTTC. Translating gives CASSRKREAFHEQFF.

Ten or more counts support this clonotype. The chain employs TRBV2 and TRBJ1-1; D might be TRBD1 (5 bases). This CDR3 has 15 amino acids. Trimming took 4 bases from V and 6 from J, leaving 18 bases between them. Germline CDR1 is SNHLY and CDR2 is FYNNEI. The CDR3 DNA reads TGTGCCAGCAGTGCCCCCGAGGGGATTCTTTCTGAAGCTTTCTTT. This translates into CASSAPEGILSEAFF.

This clonotype was observed a few times. The rearrangement links TRBV9 to TRBJ2-3, with 7 positions matching TRBD1. The trim removed 3 bases at V and 0 bases at J, leaving 19 bases unmatched. CDR3 length equals 20 residues. In germline, CDR1 is SGDLS, CDR2 YYNGEE. CDR3: CASSAQTLTGTLPSTDTQYF. The CDR3 DNA reads TGTGCCAGCAGCGCACAAACCCTGACAGGGACCCTACCTAGCACAGATACGCAGTATTTT.

This clonotype has only a few counts. The V and J genes are TRBV15 and TRBJ1-6, with D uncertain. Germline V gene lookup returns CDR1 LNHNV and CDR2 YYDKDF (reference sequence). V was clipped by 2 bases and J by 6 bases, with 11 bases between them. The CDR3 is made up of 15 amino acids. The CDR3 DNA sequence: TGTGCCACCAGCAGAACAGAAGGGCTTAATTCACCCCTCCACTTT. It codes for CATSRTEGLNSPLHF.